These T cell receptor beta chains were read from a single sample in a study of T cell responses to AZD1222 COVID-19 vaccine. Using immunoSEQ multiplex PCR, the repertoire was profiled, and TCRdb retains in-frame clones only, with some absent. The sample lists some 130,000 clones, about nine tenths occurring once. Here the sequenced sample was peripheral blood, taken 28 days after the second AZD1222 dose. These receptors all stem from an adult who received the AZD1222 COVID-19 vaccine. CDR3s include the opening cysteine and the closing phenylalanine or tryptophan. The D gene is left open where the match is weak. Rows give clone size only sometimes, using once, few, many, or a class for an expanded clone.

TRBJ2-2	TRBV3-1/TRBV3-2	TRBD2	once	TGTGCCAGCAGCCAAGACGGTAGCGGGAGGTACACCGGGGAGCTGTTTTTT	CASSQDGSGRYTGELFF
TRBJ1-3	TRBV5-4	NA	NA	TGTGCCAGCAGCTTCGGACAGCTTCGCTCTGGAAACACCATATATTTT	CASSFGQLRSGNTIYF
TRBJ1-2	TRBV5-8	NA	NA	TGTGCCACCGGGCTATTCAGGGGCTACACCTTC	CATGLFRGYTF
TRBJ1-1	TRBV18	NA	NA	TGTGCCAGCTCACCACAAGGCGGCTTATCCATGAACACTGAAGCTTTCTTT	CASSPQGGLSMNTEAFF
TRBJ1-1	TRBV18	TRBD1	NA	TGTGCCAGCTCACCAATACAGGGGGACACTGAAGCTTTCTTT	CASSPIQGDTEAFF
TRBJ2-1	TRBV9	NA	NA	TGTGCCAGCAGCGTAGTAGGGCTAGCGAGCTCCTACAATGAGCAGTTCTTC	CASSVVGLASSYNEQFF
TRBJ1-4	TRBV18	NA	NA	TGTGCCAGCTCACCTCGGGGGCCTCCTAATGAAAAACTGTTTTTT	CASSPRGPPNEKLFF
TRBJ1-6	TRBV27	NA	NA	TGTGCCAGCAGCTCCCCCCGAGGCCTTAAGAATTCACCCCTCCACTTT	CASSSPRGLKNSPLHF
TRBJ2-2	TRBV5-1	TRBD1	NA	TGCGCCAGCAGCTTGGGCCAGGGGGCGCGAAGCACCGGGGAGCTGTTTTTT	CASSLGQGARSTGELFF
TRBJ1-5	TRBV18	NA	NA	TGTGCCAGCTCACCACGTGATGGAAGGCAGCCCCAGCATTTT	CASSPRDGRQPQHF
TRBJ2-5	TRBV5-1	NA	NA	TGCGCCAGCAGCTTGGGGGCGGGAACGTTTCAGAGAGAGACCCAGTACTTC	CASSLGAGTFQRETQYF
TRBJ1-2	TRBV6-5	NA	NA	TGTGCCAGTAACGGAGGGGGGGGCATTGGCTACACCTTC	CASNGGGGIGYTF